The clone carrying this TCR beta chain was detected once. The sample is drawn from a study of blood T cell repertoires in COVID-19. Study information: Italy, Spain and the United States were the sources of the convalescent and acute COVID-19 samples.

The data were produced by immunoSEQ multiplex PCR, yet TCRdb's version contains in-frame clones alone and is incomplete. The sample yields 150,000 to 200,000 clones, approximately 86% seen once. Trimming pared 7 bases from V and 7 bases from J, leaving 13 bases between. CDR3 length: 13 residues. Germline CDR1 is LNHDA and CDR2 is SQIVND (reference sequence). Sequenced material: peripheral blood. This chain joins TRBV19 and TRBJ2-2; tentatively, D is TRBD2 (5 bases). This sequence originates from a man aged 18 to 29 with acute or convalescent COVID-19. CDR3 DNA sequence: TGTGCCAGTACCCCCCCGGGATACGGGGAGCTGTTTTTT. Its translation is CASTPPGYGELFF.